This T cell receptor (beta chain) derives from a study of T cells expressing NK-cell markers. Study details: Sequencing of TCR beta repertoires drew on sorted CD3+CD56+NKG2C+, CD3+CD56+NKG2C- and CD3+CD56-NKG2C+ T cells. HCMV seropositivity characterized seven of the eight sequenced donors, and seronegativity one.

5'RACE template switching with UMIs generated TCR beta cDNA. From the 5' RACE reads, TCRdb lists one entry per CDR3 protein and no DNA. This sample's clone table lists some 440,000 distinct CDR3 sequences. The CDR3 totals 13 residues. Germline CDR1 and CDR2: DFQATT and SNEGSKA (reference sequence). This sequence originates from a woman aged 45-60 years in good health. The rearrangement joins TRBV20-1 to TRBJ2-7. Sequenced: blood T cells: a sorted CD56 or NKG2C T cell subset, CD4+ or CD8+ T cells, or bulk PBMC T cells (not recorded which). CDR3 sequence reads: CSATRGLAYEQYF.